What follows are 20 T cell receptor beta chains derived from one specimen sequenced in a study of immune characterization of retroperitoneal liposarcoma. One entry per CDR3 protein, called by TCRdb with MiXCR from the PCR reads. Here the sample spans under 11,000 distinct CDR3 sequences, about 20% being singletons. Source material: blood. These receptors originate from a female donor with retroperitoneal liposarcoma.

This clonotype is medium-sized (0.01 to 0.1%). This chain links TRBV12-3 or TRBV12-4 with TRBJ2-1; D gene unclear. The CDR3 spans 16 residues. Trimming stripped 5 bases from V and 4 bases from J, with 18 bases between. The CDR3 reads CASSVQSAYSYNEQFF. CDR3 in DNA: TGTGCCAGCAGTGTTCAGTCGGCTTATTCATACAATGAGCAGTTCTTC.

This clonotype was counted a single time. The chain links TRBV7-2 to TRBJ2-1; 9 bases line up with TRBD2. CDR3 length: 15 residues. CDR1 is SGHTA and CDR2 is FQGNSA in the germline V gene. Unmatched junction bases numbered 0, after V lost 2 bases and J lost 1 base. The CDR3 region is CASSLLAGSYNEQFF. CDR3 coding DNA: TGTGCCAGCAGCTTACTAGCGGGGTCCTACAATGAGCAGTTCTTC.

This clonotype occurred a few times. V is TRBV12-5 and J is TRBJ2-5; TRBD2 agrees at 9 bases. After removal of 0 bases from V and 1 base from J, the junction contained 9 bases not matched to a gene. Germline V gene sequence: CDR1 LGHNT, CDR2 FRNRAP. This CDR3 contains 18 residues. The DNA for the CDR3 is TGTGCTAGTGGTTTGGTTTTGGGGACACTAGCGGGCCAAGAGACCCAGTACTTC. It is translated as CASGLVLGTLAGQETQYF.

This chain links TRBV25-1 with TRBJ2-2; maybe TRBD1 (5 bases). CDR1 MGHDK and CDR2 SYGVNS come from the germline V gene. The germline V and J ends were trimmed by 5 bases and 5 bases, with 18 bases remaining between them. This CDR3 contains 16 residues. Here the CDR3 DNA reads TGTGCCAGCAGTCCCCTCCCAGGGTTTAAGACCGGGGAGCTGTTTTTT. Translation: CASSPLPGFKTGELFF.

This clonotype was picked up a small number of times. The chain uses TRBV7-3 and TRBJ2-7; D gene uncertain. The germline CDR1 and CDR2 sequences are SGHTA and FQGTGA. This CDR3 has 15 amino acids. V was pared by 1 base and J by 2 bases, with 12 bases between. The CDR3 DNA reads TGTGCCAGCAGCTTAAGAAGCGACCTCACCTACGAGCAGTACTTC. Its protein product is CASSLRSDLTYEQYF.

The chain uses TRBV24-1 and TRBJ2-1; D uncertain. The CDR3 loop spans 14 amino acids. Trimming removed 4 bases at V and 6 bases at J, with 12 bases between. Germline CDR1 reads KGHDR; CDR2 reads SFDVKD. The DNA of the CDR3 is TGTGCCACCAGTGACTCCGACACGGCCAATGAGCAGTTCTTC. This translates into CATSDSDTANEQFF.

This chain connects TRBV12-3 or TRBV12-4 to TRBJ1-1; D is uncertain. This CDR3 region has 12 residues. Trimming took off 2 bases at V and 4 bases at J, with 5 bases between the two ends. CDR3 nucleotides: TGTGCCAGCAGTTTATCCCCCACTGAAGCTTTCTTT. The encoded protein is CASSLSPTEAFF.

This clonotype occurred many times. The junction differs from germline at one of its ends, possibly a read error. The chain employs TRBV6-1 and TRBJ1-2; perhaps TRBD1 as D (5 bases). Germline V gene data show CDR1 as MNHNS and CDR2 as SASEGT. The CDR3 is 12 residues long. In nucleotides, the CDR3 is TGTGCCAGCAGTGCCCGGGACGGACGGTCGTTCTTC. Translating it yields CASSARDGRSFF.

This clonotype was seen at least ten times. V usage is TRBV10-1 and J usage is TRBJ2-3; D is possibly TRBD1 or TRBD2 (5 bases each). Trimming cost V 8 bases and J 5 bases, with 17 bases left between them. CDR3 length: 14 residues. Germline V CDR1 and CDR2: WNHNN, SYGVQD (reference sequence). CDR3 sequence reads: CASAGQGDKDTQYF. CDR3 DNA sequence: TGCGCCAGCGCAGGGCAGGGAGACAAAGATACGCAGTATTTT.

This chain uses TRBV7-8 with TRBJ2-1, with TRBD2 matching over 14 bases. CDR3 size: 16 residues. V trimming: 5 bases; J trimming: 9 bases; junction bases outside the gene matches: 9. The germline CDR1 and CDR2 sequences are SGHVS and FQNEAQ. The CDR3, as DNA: TGTGCCAGCAGCCCGGGACTAGCGGGAGATAGAGGTGAGCAGTTCTTC. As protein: CASSPGLAGDRGEQFF.

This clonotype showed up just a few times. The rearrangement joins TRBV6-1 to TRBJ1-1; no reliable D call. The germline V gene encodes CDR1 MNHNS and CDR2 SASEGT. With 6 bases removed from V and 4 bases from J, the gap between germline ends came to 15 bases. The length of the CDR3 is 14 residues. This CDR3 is CASRQNSFGTEAFF. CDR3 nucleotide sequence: TGTGCCAGCAGACAGAACAGCTTTGGCACTGAAGCTTTCTTT.

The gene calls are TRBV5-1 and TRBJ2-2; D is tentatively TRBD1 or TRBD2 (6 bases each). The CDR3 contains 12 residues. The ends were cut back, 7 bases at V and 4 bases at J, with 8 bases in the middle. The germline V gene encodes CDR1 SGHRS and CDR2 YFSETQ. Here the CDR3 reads CASGGGTGELFF. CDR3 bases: TGCGCCAGCGGAGGGGGCACCGGGGAGCTGTTTTTT.

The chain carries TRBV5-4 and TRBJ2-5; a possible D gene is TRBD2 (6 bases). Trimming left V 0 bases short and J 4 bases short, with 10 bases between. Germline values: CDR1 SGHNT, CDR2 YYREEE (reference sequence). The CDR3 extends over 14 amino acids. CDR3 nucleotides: TGTGCCAGCAGCTTGGCGGGGGTCGGAGAGACCCAGTACTTC. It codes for CASSLAGVGETQYF.

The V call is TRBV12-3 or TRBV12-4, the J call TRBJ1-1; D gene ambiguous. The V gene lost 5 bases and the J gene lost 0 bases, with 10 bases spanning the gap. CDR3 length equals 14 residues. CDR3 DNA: TGTGCCAGCAGTACCCGGACCCTGAACACTGAAGCTTTCTTT. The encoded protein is CASSTRTLNTEAFF.

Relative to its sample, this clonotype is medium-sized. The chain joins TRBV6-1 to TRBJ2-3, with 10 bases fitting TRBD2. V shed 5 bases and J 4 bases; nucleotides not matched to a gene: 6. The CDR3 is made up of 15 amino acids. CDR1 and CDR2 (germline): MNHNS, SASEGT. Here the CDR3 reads CASSILAGSSDTQYF. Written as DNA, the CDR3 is TGTGCCAGCAGTATACTAGCGGGAAGTTCAGATACGCAGTATTTT.

The CDR3, as DNA: TGTGCCAGCAGTTACTCGGGGCCCCCGGTTGAAAAACTGTTTTTT. The encoded protein is CASSYSGPPVEKLFF. The chain uses TRBV6-5 and TRBJ1-4; TRBD1 is a possible D gene (5 bases). The ends were cut back, 0 bases at V and 7 bases at J, with 12 bases in the middle. Germline CDR1 and CDR2: MNHEY and SVGAGI. The CDR3 is 15 amino acids.

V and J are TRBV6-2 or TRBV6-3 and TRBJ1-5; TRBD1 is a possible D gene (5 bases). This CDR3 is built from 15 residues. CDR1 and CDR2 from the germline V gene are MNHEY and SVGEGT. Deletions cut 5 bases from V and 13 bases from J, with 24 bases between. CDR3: CASSKDGGFDLDQHF. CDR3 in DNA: TGTGCCAGCAGTAAGGACGGGGGGTTTGATCTAGATCAGCATTTT.

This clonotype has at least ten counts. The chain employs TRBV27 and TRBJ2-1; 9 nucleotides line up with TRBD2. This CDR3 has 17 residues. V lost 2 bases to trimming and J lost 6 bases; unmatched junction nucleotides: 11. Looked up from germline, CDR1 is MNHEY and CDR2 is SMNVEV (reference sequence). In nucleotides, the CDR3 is TGTGCCAGCAGTTTAGCAAGGACCGCGACTAGCGGCAATGAGCAGTTCTTC. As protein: CASSLARTATSGNEQFF.

This CDR3 is CASSLSSNHEQYF. DNA for the CDR3: TGCGCCAGCAGCTTGTCCAGTAACCATGAGCAGTACTTC. V and J are TRBV5-1 and TRBJ2-5; D not resolved. The germline gives CDR1 SGHRS, CDR2 YFSETQ. V lost 1 base, J lost 11 bases, and 15 bases lay in between. This CDR3 has 13 residues.

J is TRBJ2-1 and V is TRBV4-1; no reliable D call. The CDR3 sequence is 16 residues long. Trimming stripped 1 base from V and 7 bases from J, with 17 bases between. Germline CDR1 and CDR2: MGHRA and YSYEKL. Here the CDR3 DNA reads TGCGCCAGCAGCCAAGTGTTTTCAGAAGACGGGAATGAGCAGTTCTTC. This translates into CASSQVFSEDGNEQFF.